Listed below are T cell receptor beta chains from one sample, sequenced in a study of cytomegalovirus exposure and HLA in healthy donors. TCRdb's copy holds only in-frame clones and misses some; the assay was immunoSEQ multiplex PCR. The sample holds 150,000 to 200,000 clones, 60% to 80% seen once. Sequencing was performed on PBMCs. These receptors all stem from a man in his forties or fifties in good health and CMV-seronegative. CDR3s include the opening cysteine and the closing phenylalanine or tryptophan. A D gene is named only where the DNA matches it firmly. Some rows have no size entry. The others give once, few or many, or a class for an expanded clone.

>TRBD2|few|TRBJ2-7|TRBV5-1
CASSLGLAGAYEQYF
TGCGCCAGCAGCTTGGGACTAGCGGGGGCCTACGAGCAGTACTTC
>.|.|TRBJ2-2|TRBV12-5
CASGFNRDTGELFF
TGTGCTAGTGGTTTTAACAGGGACACCGGGGAGCTGTTTTTT
>.|.|TRBJ2-7|TRBV19
CASSWGLTYEQYF
TGTGCCAGTAGTTGGGGCTTGACTTACGAGCAGTACTTC
>.|.|TRBJ1-1|TRBV29-1
CSVYQGGTEAFF
TGCAGCGTTTATCAGGGTGGCACTGAAGCTTTCTTT
>.|.|TRBJ2-2|TRBV7-2
CASSLTGNTGELFF
TGTGCCAGCAGCTTGACAGGGAACACCGGGGAGCTGTTTTTT
>.|few|TRBJ1-5|TRBV7-9
CASSLRGGNQPQHF
TGTGCCAGCAGCTTGCGTGGTGGCAATCAGCCCCAGCATTTT
>.|.|TRBJ2-3|TRBV27
CASSLSGLSTDTQYF
TGTGCCAGCAGTCTTAGCGGCCTGAGCACAGATACGCAGTATTTT
>.|.|TRBJ1-5|TRBV27
CASSPFRMGGSNQPQHF
TGTGCCAGCAGTCCCTTTCGTATGGGGGGGAGCAATCAGCCCCAGCATTTT
>TRBD2|.|TRBJ2-5|TRBV5-6
CASSLVAGTQETQYF
TGTGCCAGCAGCTTGGTAGCGGGGACCCAAGAGACCCAGTACTTC
>.|few|TRBJ1-1|TRBV5-1
CASSSDRLNTEAFF
TGCGCCAGCAGCTCCGACAGATTGAACACTGAAGCTTTCTTT
>TRBD1|.|TRBJ1-1|TRBV9
CASSETGVTEAFF
TGTGCCAGCAGCGAGACAGGGGTCACTGAAGCTTTCTTT
>.|.|TRBJ2-3|TRBV7-2
CASSLVAGGTDTQYF
TGTGCCAGCAGCTTAGTAGCCGGTGGCACAGATACGCAGTATTTT
>TRBD1|.|TRBJ2-3|TRBV6-4
CASSADRGSTDTQYF
TGTGCCAGCAGTGCGGACAGGGGGAGCACAGATACGCAGTATTTT
>.|.|TRBJ2-3|TRBV6-4
CASSDHRGDTQYF
TGTGCCAGCAGTGACCACCGAGGAGATACGCAGTATTTT
>.|.|TRBJ1-1|TRBV6-5
CASTSVRGGGTEAFF
TGTGCCAGCACTTCAGTCCGGGGGGGAGGCACTGAAGCTTTCTTT
>.|.|TRBJ1-2|TRBV27
CASSFSQGNYGYTF
TGTGCCAGCAGTTTCTCACAGGGTAACTATGGCTACACCTTC
>TRBD1|.|TRBJ2-7|TRBV30
CAWRRTGSYEQYF
TGTGCCTGGAGGAGGACAGGGAGTTACGAGCAGTACTTC
>.|.|TRBJ2-7|TRBV5-6
CASSLTGFEQYF
TGTGCCAGCAGCCTAACAGGGTTCGAGCAGTACTTC
>.|.|TRBJ1-5|TRBV4-3
CASSQGADYTQPQHF
TGCGCCAGCAGCCAAGGGGCAGACTACACTCAGCCCCAGCATTTT
>.|few|TRBJ1-4|TRBV5-6
CASSRDSNEKLFF
TGTGCCAGCAGCCGCGATTCGAATGAAAAACTGTTTTTT
>TRBD1|.|TRBJ1-6|TRBV5-4
CASSSRQGGISPLHF
TGTGCCAGCAGCAGCCGACAGGGTGGAATTTCACCCCTCCACTTT
>TRBD1|.|TRBJ2-7|TRBV29-1
CSGRTGEAYEQYF
TGCAGCGGGCGGACAGGGGAGGCCTACGAGCAGTACTTC
>.|few|TRBJ1-5|TRBV5-1
CASRLQENPAQPQHF
TGCGCCAGCAGACTACAGGAAAACCCCGCTCAGCCCCAGCATTTT
>.|few|TRBJ2-5|TRBV7-9
CASSPRGEGVDETQYF
TGTGCCAGCAGCCCGCGTGGCGAAGGGGTAGATGAGACCCAGTACTTC
>.|.|TRBJ1-2|TRBV19
CASSTTGNYGYTF
TGTGCCAGTAGTACAACAGGAAACTATGGCTACACCTTC
>.|.|TRBJ2-7|TRBV7-6
CASSREQAYLSYEQYF
TGTGCCAGCAGCCGCGAACAGGCCTACCTCTCCTACGAGCAGTACTTC
>TRBD2|few|TRBJ2-5|TRBV6-5
CASCLEAGGPWETQYF
TGTGCCAGCTGTTTGGAAGCGGGGGGGCCATGGGAGACCCAGTACTTC
>TRBD2|few|TRBJ2-2|TRBV28
CASITISGGAGELFF
TGTGCCAGCATTACAATAAGCGGGGGGGCCGGGGAGCTGTTTTTT
>.|.|TRBJ1-1|TRBV5-1
CASSLGGGLNTEAFF
TGCGCCAGCAGCTTGGGGGGAGGGTTGAACACTGAAGCTTTCTTT
>TRBD2|.|TRBJ2-5|TRBV5-4
CASSPGLWEGETQYF
TGTGCCAGCAGTCCGGGACTATGGGAGGGGGAGACCCAGTACTTC
>TRBD2|.|TRBJ2-2|TRBV7-2
CASSPSLAGNTGELFF
TGTGCCAGCAGCCCCTCCCTAGCGGGCAACACCGGGGAGCTGTTTTTT
>.|.|TRBJ2-1|TRBV6-5
CASSYSILEAEQFF
TGTGCCAGCAGTTACTCGATCCTAGAGGCTGAGCAGTTCTTC
>.|once|TRBJ2-2|TRBV28
CASGADTITGELFF
TGTGCCAGCGGGGCCGATACAATCACCGGGGAGCTGTTTTTT
>TRBD2|few|TRBJ2-7|TRBV6-1
CATRLAGDEQYF
TGTGCCACCAGACTAGCAGGCGACGAGCAGTACTTC
>TRBD1|.|TRBJ2-1|TRBV5-1
CASSLAGTGEYNEQFF
TGCGCCAGCAGCTTGGCCGGGACAGGGGAATACAATGAGCAGTTCTTC
>.|.|TRBJ2-5|TRBV10-3
CAISEVNGLQETQYF
TGTGCCATCAGTGAGGTTAATGGCCTCCAAGAGACCCAGTACTTC
>.|.|TRBJ2-7|TRBV18
CASSPNPDNYEQYF
TGTGCCAGCTCACCAAACCCTGACAACTACGAGCAGTACTTC
>TRBD1|.|TRBJ2-3|TRBV7-3
CASSVKGQGIDTQYF
TGTGCCAGCAGCGTTAAAGGACAGGGGATAGATACGCAGTATTTT
>.|.|TRBJ1-2|TRBV30
CAWSQQILYGYTF
TGTGCCTGGAGCCAACAGATTCTCTATGGCTACACCTTC
>.|few|TRBJ2-1|TRBV30
CAWSVSGASLFF
TGTGCCTGGAGTGTATCAGGGGCATCTCTTTTCTTC
>TRBD1|.|TRBJ2-3|TRBV7-3
CASSLAAGQGTDTQYF
TGTGCCAGCAGCTTAGCGGCGGGACAGGGCACAGATACGCAGTATTTT
>TRBD2|few|TRBJ2-3|TRBV19
CASSGGGRAFTDTQYF
TGTGCCAGTAGTGGTGGCGGGAGGGCATTCACAGATACGCAGTATTTT
>TRBD2|once|TRBJ2-5|TRBV5-4
CASSLESSGQETQYF
TGTGCCAGCAGCTTGGAGTCTAGCGGGCAAGAGACCCAGTACTTC
>.|.|TRBJ1-2|TRBV28
CASSQTGVYGYTF
TGTGCCAGCAGCCAAACAGGAGTTTATGGCTACACCTTC
>TRBD1|.|TRBJ1-5|TRBV6-6
CASSYLGQGAQPQHF
TGTGCCAGCAGTTACTTGGGACAGGGGGCCCAGCCCCAGCATTTT
>TRBD2|.|TRBJ2-1|TRBV27
CAIGGTYNEQFF
TGTGCCATCGGGGGGACCTACAATGAGCAGTTCTTC
>TRBD1|few|TRBJ2-7|TRBV6-1
CAGGQGLTYEQYF
TGTGCCGGGGGACAGGGGTTAACCTACGAGCAGTACTTC
>TRBD2|few|TRBJ2-3|TRBV5-6
CASSLTSGRDRTDTQYF
TGTGCCAGCAGCTTAACTAGCGGGAGGGACAGGACAGATACGCAGTATTTT
>.|.|TRBJ1-2|TRBV19
CASATVPGYGYTF
TGTGCCAGCGCGACAGTTCCCGGCTATGGCTACACCTTC
>TRBD1|.|TRBJ2-7|TRBV5-6
CASSLRGPPYEQYF
TGTGCCAGCAGCTTAAGGGGGCCCCCCTACGAGCAGTACTTC
>TRBD1|.|TRBJ1-1|TRBV10-3
CAISESGTGGPTEAFF
TGTGCCATCAGTGAGTCGGGGACAGGGGGGCCCACTGAAGCTTTCTTT
>.|.|TRBJ2-6|TRBV5-4
CASSSQGTGANVLTF
TGTGCCAGCAGCTCGCAGGGGACTGGGGCCAACGTCCTGACTTTC
>.|.|TRBJ2-1|TRBV19
CASSPGAGVYNEQFF
TGTGCCAGTAGTCCGGGGGCGGGAGTTTACAATGAGCAGTTCTTC
>.|.|TRBJ2-1|TRBV11-2
CASSSPRDGVGGEQFF
TGTGCCAGCAGCTCACCCCGGGACGGCGTCGGGGGTGAGCAGTTCTTC
>.|.|TRBJ1-2|TRBV23-1
CASSETGPNYGYTF
TGCGCCAGCAGTGAGACAGGCCCAAACTATGGCTACACCTTC
>TRBD1|.|TRBJ2-7|TRBV7-2
CASSSGQGAAISAHEQYF
TGTGCCAGCAGCTCGGGACAGGGGGCGGCCATTTCCGCCCACGAGCAGTACTTC
>.|.|TRBJ2-2|TRBV5-4
CASSLGHLNTGELFF
TGTGCCAGCAGCTTGGGACACCTCAACACCGGGGAGCTGTTTTTT
>.|.|TRBJ2-7|TRBV28
CASSRTGFPYEQYF
TGTGCCAGCAGTCGAACAGGGTTTCCCTACGAGCAGTACTTC
>TRBD2|once|TRBJ2-7|TRBV7-2
CASSLTSGITYEQYF
TGTGCCAGCAGCTTGACTAGCGGGATCACGTACGAGCAGTACTTC
>.|.|TRBJ1-2|TRBV6-5
CASRPGQRYGYTF
TGTGCCAGCAGGCCTGGACAGCGCTATGGCTACACCTTC